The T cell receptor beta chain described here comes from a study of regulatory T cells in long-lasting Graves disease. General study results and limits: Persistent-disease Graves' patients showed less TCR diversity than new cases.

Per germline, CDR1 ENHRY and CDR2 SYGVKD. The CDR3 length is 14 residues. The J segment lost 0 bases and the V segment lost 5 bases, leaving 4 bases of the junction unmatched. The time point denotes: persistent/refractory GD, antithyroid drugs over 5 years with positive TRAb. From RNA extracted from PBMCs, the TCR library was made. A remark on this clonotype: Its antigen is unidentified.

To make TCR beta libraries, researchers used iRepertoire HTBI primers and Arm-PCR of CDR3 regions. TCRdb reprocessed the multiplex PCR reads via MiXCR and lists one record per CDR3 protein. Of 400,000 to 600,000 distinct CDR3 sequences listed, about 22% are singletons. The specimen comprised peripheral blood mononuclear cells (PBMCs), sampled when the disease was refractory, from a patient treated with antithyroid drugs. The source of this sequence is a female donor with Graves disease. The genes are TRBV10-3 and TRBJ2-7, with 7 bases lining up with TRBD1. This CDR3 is CAISLTGSSYEQYF. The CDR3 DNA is TGTGCCATCAGTCTGACAGGGAGCTCCTACGAGCAGTACTTC.